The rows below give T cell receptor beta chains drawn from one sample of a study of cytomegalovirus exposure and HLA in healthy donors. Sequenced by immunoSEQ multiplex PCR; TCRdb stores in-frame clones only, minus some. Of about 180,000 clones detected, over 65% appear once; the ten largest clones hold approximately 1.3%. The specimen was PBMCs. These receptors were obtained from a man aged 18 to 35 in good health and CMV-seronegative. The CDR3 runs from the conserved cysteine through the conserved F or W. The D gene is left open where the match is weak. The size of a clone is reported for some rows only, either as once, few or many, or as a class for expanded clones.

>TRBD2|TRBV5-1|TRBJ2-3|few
TGCGCCAGCAGCCCCCGCGGACTAGCCTTACGCACAGATACGCAGTATTTT
CASSPRGLALRTDTQYF
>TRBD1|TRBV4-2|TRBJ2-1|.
TGTGCCAGCGGGAACCGGGACAGGGCACATGAGCAGTTCTTC
CASGNRDRAHEQFF
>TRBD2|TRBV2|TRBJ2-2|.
TGTGCCAGCAGTGTTATGGCGGGAGGCACCGGGGAGCTGTTTTTT
CASSVMAGGTGELFF
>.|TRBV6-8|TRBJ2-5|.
TGTGCCAGCAGCACAGGGAACCCGTACCAAGAGACCCAGTACTTC
CASSTGNPYQETQYF
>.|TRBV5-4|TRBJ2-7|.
TGTGCCAGCAGCTTGGTCCCTGTCGAGCAGTACTTC
CASSLVPVEQYF
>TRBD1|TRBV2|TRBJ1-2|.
TGTGCCAGTAAACGACACGGACAGGTGGACTATGGCTACACCTTC
CASKRHGQVDYGYTF
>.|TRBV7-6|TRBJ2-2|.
TGTGCCAGCAGCTTAGAGGATCGCGGGGAGAACACCGGGGAGCTGTTTTTT
CASSLEDRGENTGELFF
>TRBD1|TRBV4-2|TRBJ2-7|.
TGTGCCAGCAGCCAAGCCCCCGGGACAGGCCTATCCTTCGCCTACGAGCAGTACTTC
CASSQAPGTGLSFAYEQYF
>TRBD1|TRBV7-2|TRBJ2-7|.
TGTGCCAGCAGTAGAACCGGGACAGGGTCGTACGAGCAGTACTTC
CASSRTGTGSYEQYF
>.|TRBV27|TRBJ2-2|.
TGTGCCAGCAGTATAACAGGGAACGGGGAGCTGTTTTTT
CASSITGNGELFF
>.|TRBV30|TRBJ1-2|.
TGTGCCTGGACAGCCAGGGTAGCCTACACCTTC
CAWTARVAYTF
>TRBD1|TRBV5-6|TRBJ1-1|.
TGTGCCAGCAGCTGGACGTACAGGGGGAACACTGAAGCTTTCTTT
CASSWTYRGNTEAFF
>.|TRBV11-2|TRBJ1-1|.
TGTGCCAGCAGCGTGGGACTAGGGGTGGGCACTGAAGCTTTCTTT
CASSVGLGVGTEAFF